The TCR beta chain described here comes from a study of blood T cell repertoires in COVID-19. In the study overall: PBMCs, B-cell-depleted T cells, or T cells were the source of the cDNA or gDNA that made up the material.

The J segment lost 0 bases and the V segment lost 3 bases, leaving 12 bases of the junction unmatched. Looked up from germline, CDR1 is KGHDR and CDR2 is SFDVKD. The CDR3 spans 21 residues. Per the original methods: Using reference gene primer amplification, nucleated cell counts were estimated. Sequencing used immunoSEQ multiplex PCR; TCRdb keeps in-frame clones, though not all of them. For V, J and clone size, that table is used; D and trimming come from the DNA. The top ten clones hold roughly a sixth of a sample with some 20,000 clones, 85% to 90% of them seen once. This clone was counted once. Source material: peripheral blood. The chain couples TRBV24-1 to TRBJ2-3; 15 bases are a match to TRBD2. The source is a human donor with active COVID-19. The donor label of this sample is uncertain. The CDR3 coding sequence is TGTGCCACCAGTGATAACCTCGGACTAGCGGGGGGGACAACTAGCACAGATACGCAGTATTTT. Residues: CATSDNLGLAGGTTSTDTQYF.